These 5 T cell receptor beta chains share one sample of origin, sequenced in a study of HIV-infected patients and healthy controls. The repertoire came from unfractionated whole blood and reflected all unsorted peripheral T cells. Reverse transcription used 500 to 550 ng RNA and constant-region primers for alpha and beta. Separate chain-specific third strand synthesis with multiplexing indices produced the alpha and beta libraries. TCRdb reprocessed the 5' RACE reads via MiXCR and lists one record per CDR3 protein. This table has around 5,000 distinct CDR3 sequences, approximately 24% appearing once. The material was blood, obtained before antiretroviral therapy. These receptors came from an adult with HIV infection.

This clonotype is termed medium-sized. The chain is built from TRBV6-2 or TRBV6-3 and TRBJ1-1; D gene uncertain. This CDR3 contains 15 residues. V dropped 3 bases and J dropped 8 bases, with 19 bases sitting between them. Germline V gene data show CDR1 as MNHEY and CDR2 as SVGEGT. The CDR3 sequence: CASSYYVTLRTEAFF. As DNA, the CDR3 is TGTGCCAGCAGTTATTACGTGACGCTAAGGACCGAAGCTTTCTTT.

This clonotype qualifies as medium-sized. The V call is TRBV7-9, the J call TRBJ2-1; tentative D call: TRBD2 (5 bases). This CDR3 has 14 residues. Per germline, CDR1 SEHNR and CDR2 FQNEAQ (reference sequence). V was cut by 2 bases and J by 8 bases, with 13 bases left in between. CDR3 DNA sequence: TGTGCCAGCAGCTTATCCCATGAGGGCGATGAGCAGTTCTTC. Its protein is CASSLSHEGDEQFF.

V gene TRBV3-1 combines with J gene TRBJ2-5; no firm D call. V lost 1 base, J lost 1 base, and 13 bases lay in between. The CDR3 length is 16 residues. Per germline, CDR1 LGHDT and CDR2 YNNKEL (reference sequence). DNA of the CDR3: TGTGCCAGCAGCCAAGTGGGGAAGGCAGTCCAAGAGACCCAGTACTTC. Translated: CASSQVGKAVQETQYF.

Relative to its sample, this clonotype is medium-sized. CDR3 DNA: TGTGCCAGCAGCCCCGGGACCTTTCGGGAGACCCAGTACTTC. Its translation is CASSPGTFRETQYF. The rearrangement links TRBV27 to TRBJ2-5; D may correspond to TRBD1 or TRBD2 (5 bases each). The V gene lost 6 bases and the J gene lost 5 bases, with 16 bases spanning the gap. The V gene's germline CDR1 is MNHEY and CDR2 SMNVEV (reference sequence). The CDR3 runs 14 residues.

This clonotype came up many times. This chain connects TRBV4-1 to TRBJ2-3, with 10 bases matching TRBD1. In germline, CDR1 is MGHRA, CDR2 YSYEKL. The CDR3 has 15 amino acids. J lost 4 bases, V lost 5 bases, and 6 bases had no gene match. The CDR3 DNA sequence: TGCGCCAGCAGCAAACCGGGACAGGGGTCAGATACGCAGTATTTT. Its translation: CASSKPGQGSDTQYF.